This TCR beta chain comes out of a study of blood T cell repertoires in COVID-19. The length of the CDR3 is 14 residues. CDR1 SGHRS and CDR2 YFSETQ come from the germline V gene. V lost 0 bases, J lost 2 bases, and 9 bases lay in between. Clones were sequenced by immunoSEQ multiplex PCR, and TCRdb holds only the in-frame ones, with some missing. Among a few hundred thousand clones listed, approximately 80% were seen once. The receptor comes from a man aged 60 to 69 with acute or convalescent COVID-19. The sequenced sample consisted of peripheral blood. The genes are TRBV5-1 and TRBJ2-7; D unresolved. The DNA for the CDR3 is TGCGCCAGCAGCTTGGACAGTCAAACCTACGAGCAGTACTTC. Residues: CASSLDSQTYEQYF.